This TCR beta chain originates from a study of blood T cell repertoires in COVID-19. Sequenced by immunoSEQ multiplex PCR; TCRdb stores in-frame clones only, minus some. This sample has roughly 180,000 clones, with more than 80% found just once. Seattle's cohort entered during active infection and was followed longitudinally. The V gene end was trimmed by 4 bases and the J gene end by 8 bases; junction bases not matched to a gene: 11. The CDR3 spans 16 residues. Germline V gene sequence: CDR1 ENHRY, CDR2 SYGVKD. Sequencing input: peripheral blood. The sequence came from a woman aged 40 to 50 with COVID-19, enrolled during active disease. This chain connects TRBV10-3 to TRBJ2-1; 10 bases fit TRBD2. The CDR3 region has the DNA TGTGCCATCAGTGGACTAGCGGGCCAAGGGCAACATGAGCAGTTCTTC. Its translation is CAISGLAGQGQHEQFF.